The clone carrying this TCR beta chain occurred once. Its antigen remains unidentified. These data are taken from a study of cytomegalovirus exposure and HLA in healthy donors. On the study more broadly: Prior work identified 120 million or so unique TCR beta sequences in roughly 190 million T cells.

All the people who gave samples were healthy bone marrow donors. Looked up from germline, CDR1 is SGHAT and CDR2 is FQNNGV. The CDR3 is made up of 18 amino acids. V dropped 7 bases and J dropped 2; count of bases not matched to a gene: 12. The PCR was carried out with 60 Vbeta primers and 13 Jbeta primers. Profiling relied on immunoSEQ multiplex PCR, and the TCRdb table lists in-frame clones only, not all of them. Here the sample spans roughly 180,000 clones, around 79% being singletons. Findings and caveats of the study: The study found most TCR sequences rare, yet found some public TCRs in many donors. Across donors, sequencing depth was assumed by presence/absence analyses to be roughly uniform.

The source material was PBMCs. The rearrangement joins TRBV11-2 to TRBJ2-6; 9 bases agree with TRBD2. The sequence came from a girl aged 5 to 17 in good health and CMV-seropositive. CDR3 in amino acids: CASNSLGQRGAGANVLTF. The DNA for the CDR3 is TGTGCCAGCAACTCACTGGGGCAGCGGGGGGCTGGGGCCAACGTCCTGACTTTC.